This entry features one T cell receptor beta chain sequence. The antigen it binds to is not known. One base away there is no much larger clone; base qualities are not given. Peripheral blood CD8+ and CD4+ T cells from healthy donors, Susac syndrome patients and multiple sclerosis patients were profiled by high-throughput TCR beta sequencing. The multiple sclerosis controls were treatment-naive patients who had stable or active relapsing-remitting disease and met the revised McDonald criteria. Bulk CD8+ and CD4+ T cells were purified by magnetic negative isolation, whereas CD8+ TEMRA cells were enriched by FACS. Blood was collected in EDTA tubes and processed within 24 hours, with PBMCs isolated through density gradient centrifugation. PBMCs intended for TCR sequencing were frozen in liquid nitrogen and were later thawed in a 37 degrees C water bath. The sorted or isolated CD4+, CD8+ and CD8+ TEMRA cells reached a purity of at least 90%.

This specimen belongs to a study of CD8 T cells in Susac syndrome (dated by TCRdb to about 2019). With regard to the full study: Whether CD8+ T cell activation and differentiation in Susac syndrome was antigen driven was tested using repertoire sequencing. Clonality of the CD8+ T cell repertoire was compared between over ten healthy donors, about 14 Susac syndrome patients and about 15 multiple sclerosis patients.

Its CDR3 holds 15 amino acids, cysteine through phenylalanine. The only DNA kept is the CDR3, 45 bases in frame from the first base. For this chain, trimming is 6 bases at the V end and 0 bases at the J end, and the number of junction bases without a gene match is 5. From the germline V gene (reference sequence), CDR1 is DFQATT and CDR2 is SNEGSKA. RNA was extracted using the RNeasy kit, and roughly 0.5 to 1 microgram was reverse transcribed with random hexamers. The immunoSEQ multiplex PCR assay, which covers 54 Vbeta and 13 Jbeta segments, was used to amplify TCR beta CDR3 regions. PCR amplification bias was corrected by using a synthetic template baseline for primer optimization and computational correction. For the original study's pipeline: Reads were annotated to V, D and J genes according to IMGT and were analyzed with immunoSEQ Analyzer, with only productive sequences retained. To calculate clonality, Shannon entropy was normalized by log2 of the number of productive unique sequences and then subtracted from one. For each patient and control, public and private clones were evaluated among the 100 most prevalent clones. Clones were defined as Susac-specific when absent from the healthy and MS cohorts, from about 970 published viral clones and from other ImmuneACCESS disease sequences. Starting from the raw public reads, TCRdb applied fastp trimming at Q25, assembled clones with MiXCR and retained in-frame beta chains. CDR3 protein sequences are deduplicated, and each keeps its most common genes and DNA. The V and J calls here are based on TCRdb, not the publication. Across this sample there are some 300,000 distinct CDR3 sequences, with about nine tenths seen only once. The ten largest clones add up to roughly 0.17% of the sample.

Points the paper makes about the study in general: The number of individuals in the TCR sequencing and HLA analysis was recognized as being relatively small.

Sequenced material: CD8+ T cells from PBMCs. The TCR originated in a human donor with multiple sclerosis. The receptor chain draws on TRBV20-1 and TRBJ2-1; the junction holds 10 bases that match TRBD2. The DNA reads TGCAGTGCCACTAGCGGGACAAGCTCCTACAATGAGCAGTTCTTC. Translated, it reads CSATSGTSSYNEQFF.